The next 8 T cell receptor beta chains were all read from a single sample in a study of cytomegalovirus exposure and HLA in healthy donors. 60 Vbeta and 13 Jbeta primers were used in PCR. Sequencing was performed with immunoSEQ multiplex PCR; in TCRdb, only in-frame clones are kept and a portion is missing. The table lists 65,000 to 85,000 clones, about 9.5% of them singletons. The sample consisted of PBMCs. Every receptor here comes from a man in his 60s in good health and CMV-seropositive.

CDR3 coding DNA: TGTGCCAGCAGTGCTGACAGGGGGCGGGAGCAGTACTTC. Translated: CASSADRGREQYF. The chain carries TRBV6-1 and TRBJ2-7; 10 bases map to TRBD1. The CDR3 extends over 13 amino acids. From germline, CDR1 is MNHNS and CDR2 SASEGT. With V trimmed by 4 bases and J by 7 bases, 4 bases remained unmatched.

This clone showed up just a few times. This sequence joins TRBV6-6 and TRBJ1-5, with D possibly matching TRBD1 (5 bases). The CDR3 is 14 amino acids. The germline V and J ends were trimmed by 8 bases and 7 bases, with 18 bases remaining between them. The germline CDR1 and CDR2 sequences are MNHNY and SVGAGI (reference sequence). CDR3 in amino acids: CASLKDTRFQPQHF. The CDR3 nucleotides are TGTGCCAGCCTGAAGGACACCCGCTTCCAGCCCCAGCATTTT.

This clone came up a few times. This rearrangement joins TRBV30 to TRBJ1-4, with D unclear. Germline V gene lookup returns CDR1 GTSNPN and CDR2 SVGIG (reference sequence). The CDR3 loop spans 13 amino acids. Between the trimmed V and J ends, which lost 5 bases and 2 bases, there was a span of 9 bases. The CDR3 region is CAWGTETNEKLFF. The CDR3 DNA follows: TGTGCCTGGGGAACAGAGACTAATGAAAAACTGTTTTTT. Filled out from reference TRBV30 and TRBJ1-4, the complete variable domain reads SQTIHQWPATLVQPVGSPLSLECTVEGTSNPNLYWYRQAAGRGLQLLFYSVGIGQISSEVPQNLSASRPQDRQFILSSKKLLLSDSGFYLCAWGTETNEKLFFGSGTQLSVL.

This clone has a handful of counts. This chain connects TRBV6-5 to TRBJ2-7, with TRBD1 matching over 7 bases. The length of the CDR3 is 12 residues. Germline CDR1 is MNHEY and CDR2 is SVGAGI. V dropped 5 bases and J dropped 4; count of bases not matched to a gene: 2. CDR3 amino acids: CASSTQGYEQYF. As DNA, the CDR3 is TGTGCCAGCAGTACACAGGGGTACGAGCAGTACTTC.

This chain uses TRBV5-1 with TRBJ2-2; tentative D call: TRBD2 (6 bases). This CDR3 spans 16 amino acids. With 4 bases removed from V and 6 bases from J, the gap between germline ends came to 19 bases. Germline CDR1 reads SGHRS; CDR2 reads YFSETQ. CDR3 residues: CASSVTGTPFPGELFF. The CDR3 DNA reads as TGCGCCAGCAGCGTGACGGGGACTCCCTTCCCCGGGGAGCTGTTTTTT.

The CDR3 bases are TGCGCCAGCAGCTTGTACCCGACAGGGGTGGCGACCACCGGGGAGCTGTTTTTT. Translating gives CASSLYPTGVATTGELFF. The gene calls are TRBV5-1 and TRBJ2-2; 8 bases are shared with TRBD1. CDR1 is SGHRS and CDR2 is YFSETQ in the germline V gene. The V segment lost 1 base and the J segment 4 bases; nucleotides outside the gene matches: 12. The CDR3 loop spans 18 amino acids.

This chain uses TRBV7-9 with TRBJ2-7; the D gene is possibly TRBD2 (6 bases). CDR1 and CDR2 (germline): SEHNR, FQNEAQ (reference sequence). Trimming removed 5 bases at V and 4 bases at J, with 21 bases between. The length of the CDR3 is 16 residues. The CDR3 loop is CASSGGGAPDPYEQYF. The DNA for the CDR3 is TGTGCCAGCAGCGGGGGAGGCGCCCCAGACCCTTACGAGCAGTACTTC.

Points on this clone: The junction does not match germline at one end; this may be a read error. The chain links TRBV5-1 to TRBJ2-7; 11 nucleotides align to TRBD2. Germline-derived CDR1 and CDR2 are SGHRS and YFSETQ. The CDR3 is 16 amino acids. The CDR3 spells CASNLGVTSGSEEQYF. CDR3 nucleotides: TGCGCCAGCAACTTGGGAGTCACTAGCGGGAGCGAGGAGCAGTACTTC.